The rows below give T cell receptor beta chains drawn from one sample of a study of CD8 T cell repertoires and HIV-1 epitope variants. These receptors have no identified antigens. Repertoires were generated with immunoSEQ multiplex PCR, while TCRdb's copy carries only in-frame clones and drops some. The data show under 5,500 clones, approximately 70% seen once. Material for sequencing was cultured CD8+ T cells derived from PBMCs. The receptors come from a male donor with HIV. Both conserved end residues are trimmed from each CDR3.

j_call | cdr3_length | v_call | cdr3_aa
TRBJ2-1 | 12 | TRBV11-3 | ASSPRGEYNEQF
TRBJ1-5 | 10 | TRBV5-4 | ASSDHNQPQH
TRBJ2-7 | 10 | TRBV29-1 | SPGGSFYEQY
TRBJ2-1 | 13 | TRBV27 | ASSLLGLGTNEQF
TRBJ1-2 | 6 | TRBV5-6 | ASSLDA
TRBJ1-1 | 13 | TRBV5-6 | ASSPGGGDSTEAF
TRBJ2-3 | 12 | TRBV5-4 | ASSLSGWADTQY
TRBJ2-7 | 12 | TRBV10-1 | ASRQRLSSYEQY
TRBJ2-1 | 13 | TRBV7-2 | ASSLTGSSYNEQF
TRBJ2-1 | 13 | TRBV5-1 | ASSSGTGEYNEQF
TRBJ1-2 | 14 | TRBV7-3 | ASSQDPPDLDYGYT
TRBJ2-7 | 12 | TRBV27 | ASRQGASSYEQY
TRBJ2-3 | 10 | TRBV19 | ASSLSTDTQY
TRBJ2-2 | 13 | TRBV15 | ATRTTSEHTGELF
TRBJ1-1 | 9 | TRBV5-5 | ASSLGWKAF
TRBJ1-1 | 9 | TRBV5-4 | ASSLGTEAF
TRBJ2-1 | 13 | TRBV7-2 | ASSYPGLASDEQF
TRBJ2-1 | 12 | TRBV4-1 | ASSQDTRGEEQF
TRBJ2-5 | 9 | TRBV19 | ASRGQETQY
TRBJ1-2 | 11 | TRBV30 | AWSVVERNGYT
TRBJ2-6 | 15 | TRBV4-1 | ASSQDLWGTGANVLT
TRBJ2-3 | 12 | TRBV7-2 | ASSSVLATDTQY
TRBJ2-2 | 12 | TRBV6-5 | ASSYGRNTGELF
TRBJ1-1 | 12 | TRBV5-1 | ASSFGWENTEAF
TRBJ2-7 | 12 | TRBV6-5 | ASSYGTSRGEQY
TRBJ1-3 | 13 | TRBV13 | ASSPDRDGRNTIY
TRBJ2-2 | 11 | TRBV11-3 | ASSFRRTGELF
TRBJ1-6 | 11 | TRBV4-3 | ASSQDTSSPLH
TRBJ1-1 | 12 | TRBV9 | ASSVAGGNTEAF
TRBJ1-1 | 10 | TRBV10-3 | AISEGDTEAF
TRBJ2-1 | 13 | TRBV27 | ASSLGQGAYNEQF
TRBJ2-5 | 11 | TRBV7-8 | ASSPGLAETQY
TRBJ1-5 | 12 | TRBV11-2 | ASSLVGGNQPQH
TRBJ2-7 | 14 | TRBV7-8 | ASSLADYPGVYEQY
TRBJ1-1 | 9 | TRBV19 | AFSGGAGAF
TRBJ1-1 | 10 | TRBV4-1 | ASSQGTAEAF
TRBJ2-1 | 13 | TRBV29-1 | SVVIRRETYNEQF
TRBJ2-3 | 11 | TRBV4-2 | ASSQDSLGAEY
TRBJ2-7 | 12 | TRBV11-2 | ASSSGQGSYEQY
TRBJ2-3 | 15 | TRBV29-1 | SVERLGVGLEVDTQY
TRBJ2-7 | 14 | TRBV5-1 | ASSRGGQETSYEQY
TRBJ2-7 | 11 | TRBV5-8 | ASSFGTVYEQY
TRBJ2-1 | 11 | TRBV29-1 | SVEGETSTMAL
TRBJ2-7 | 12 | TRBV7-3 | ASSLRGAGYEQY
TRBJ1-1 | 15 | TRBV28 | ASRGEGTGGNWAEAF